These 22 T cell receptor beta chains came from one sample sequenced in a study of shared clonotypes between healthy human individuals. Generated by immunoSEQ multiplex PCR, the TCRdb table keeps only in-frame clones and is missing some. The table lists 2,500,000 or so clones, 80% to 95% of them singletons. Source material: naive CD4+ T cells from PBMCs. Subset in this sample: CD45RA+ positively selected. The receptors come from a young man in good health. Some clones in this sample may be carry-over from other donors' samples.

This chain joins TRBV2 and TRBJ2-1; TRBD1 might be the D (7 bases). Germline V gene sequence: CDR1 SNHLY, CDR2 FYNNEI. The CDR3 length is 14 residues. V was pared by 6 bases and J by 5 bases, with 14 bases between. This CDR3 reads CASRDRGTDNEQFF. The CDR3 coding sequence is TGTGCCAGCAGGGACCGCGGGACAGACAATGAGCAGTTCTTC.

This clone was recorded only once. The genes are TRBV4-3 and TRBJ2-2; D is ambiguous. CDR3 length equals 16 residues. The germline gives CDR1 LGHNA, CDR2 YSLEER. V lost 0 bases and J lost 4, with 12 bases in between. For the CDR3, the DNA is TGCGCCAGCAGCCAAGATAGCTGGGGTTCCACCGGGGAGCTGTTTTTT. This encodes CASSQDSWGSTGELFF.

The chain combines TRBV15 with TRBJ1-4; D is unclear. The CDR3 spans 14 residues. Germline V CDR1 and CDR2: LNHNV, YYDKDF (reference sequence). V dropped 1 base and J dropped 8 bases, with 11 bases sitting between them. DNA of the CDR3: TGTGCCACCAGCAGAGGCGGGGTTGGGGAAAAACTGTTTTTT. Translating gives CATSRGGVGEKLFF.

The chain joins TRBV18 to TRBJ1-2; D remains unclear. This CDR3 is built from 14 residues. The V gene lost 6 bases and the J gene lost 3 bases, with 14 bases spanning the gap. Germline V gives CDR1 KGHSH, CDR2 LQKENI. CDR3 in amino acids: CASSPTAWDYGYTF. CDR3 coding DNA: TGTGCCAGCTCCCCGACGGCCTGGGACTATGGCTACACCTTC.

This chain links TRBV29-1 with TRBJ1-2; D is unclear. The CDR3 has 13 residues. V was pared by 4 bases and J by 4 bases, with 13 bases between. CDR1 is SQVTM, CDR2 ANQGSEA, per germline. The CDR3 here is CSVGSVGIYGYTF. The CDR3 coding sequence is TGCAGCGTTGGATCGGTAGGGATCTATGGCTACACCTTC. The full variable domain, completed using reference TRBV29-1 and TRBJ1-2, is SAVISQKPSRDICQRGTSLTIQCQVDSQVTMMFWYRQQPGQSLTLIATANQGSEATYESGFVIDKFPISRPNLTFSTLTVSNMSPEDSSIYLCSVGSVGIYGYTFGSGTRLTVV.

The chain links TRBV18 to TRBJ2-2, with 7 bases aligning to TRBD2. The V and J ends lost 3 bases and 6 bases, in that order; junction bases with no gene match: 7. The CDR3 covers 15 residues. The germline gives CDR1 KGHSH, CDR2 LQKENI. The CDR3 region is CASSPGLVTAGELFF. Here the CDR3 DNA reads TGTGCCAGCTCACCTGGACTAGTAACAGCCGGGGAGCTGTTTTTT.

The count of this clone is one. This rearrangement joins TRBV6-4 to TRBJ2-2, with D uncertain. CDR1 and CDR2 (germline): MRHNA, SNTAGT. The CDR3 consists of 13 residues. The germline V and J ends were trimmed by 5 bases and 4 bases, with 8 bases remaining between them. The chain's CDR3 is CASSPTRTGELFF. The CDR3 DNA sequence: TGTGCCAGCAGTCCGACCCGCACCGGGGAGCTGTTTTTT.

The chain is built from TRBV30 and TRBJ1-1; TRBD1 matches 10 bases. Germline CDR1 reads GTSNPN; CDR2 reads SVGIG (reference sequence). J gave up 4 bases and V 1 base, and 9 bases lay outside the gene matches. This CDR3 has 16 residues. This CDR3 reads CAWSELGQGVGTEAFF. CDR3 sequence (DNA): TGTGCCTGGAGTGAACTCGGACAGGGGGTGGGCACTGAAGCTTTCTTT.

The chain has TRBV27 and TRBJ1-1, with TRBD1 identical over 7 bases. Trimming took 6 bases from V and 4 from J; bases not matched to a gene: 14. The CDR3 runs 16 residues. Germline V lookup: CDR1 MNHEY, CDR2 SMNVEV (reference sequence). The CDR3 loop reads CASRTSQGGWGTEAFF. The CDR3 DNA is TGTGCCAGCAGGACCTCTCAGGGGGGGTGGGGCACTGAAGCTTTCTTT.

V gene TRBV9 combines with J gene TRBJ2-7, with 8 bases fitting TRBD1. The CDR3 has 14 amino acids. Unmatched junction bases numbered 7, after V lost 2 bases and J lost 6 bases. The V gene's germline CDR1 is SGDLS and CDR2 YYNGEE. The DNA for the CDR3 is TGTGCCAGCAGCGTCGAGGACAGGGAACGCGAGCAGTACTTC. It is translated as CASSVEDREREQYF. Combining the CDR3 with reference TRBV9 and TRBJ2-7 gives the whole variable domain DSGVTQTPKHLITATGQRVTLRCSPRSGDLSVYWYQQSLDQGLQFLIQYYNGEERAKGNILERFSAQQFPDLHSELNLSSLELGDSALYFCASSVEDREREQYFGPGTRLTVT.

The V and J genes are TRBV5-4 and TRBJ1-1; TRBD1 matches at 9 bases. CDR1 is SGHNT and CDR2 is YYREEE in the germline V gene (reference sequence). With 3 bases clipped from V and 0 bases from J, the junction kept 12 bases outside the gene matches. The CDR3 is 18 residues long. The CDR3 loop reads CASSSISTGGSMNTEAFF. The CDR3 DNA follows: TGTGCCAGCAGCTCAATTTCGACAGGGGGTTCCATGAACACTGAAGCTTTCTTT.

This clone came up once. The chain uses TRBV25-1 and TRBJ1-4; 7 bases agree with TRBD1. Trimming removed 5 bases from V and 7 bases from J; junction bases left unmatched: 10. Per germline, CDR1 MGHDK and CDR2 SYGVNS. This CDR3 contains 15 residues. In nucleotides, the CDR3 is TGTGCCAGCAGTCCCGGACAGGCTCTTAGTGAAAAACTGTTTTTT. Its protein is CASSPGQALSEKLFF.

J is TRBJ2-5 and V is TRBV29-1; D tentatively fits TRBD1 or TRBD2 (5 bases each). The better agreement between TRBJ2-7 and the DNA end casts doubt on the J call. The CDR3 is 12 residues long. Germline V gene data show CDR1 as SQVTM and CDR2 as ANQGSEA. The CDR3 protein is CSVAVGDHEQYF. The DNA of the CDR3 is TGCAGCGTGGCCGTGGGGGACCACGAGCAGTACTTC.

This chain connects TRBV4-2 to TRBJ1-1, with TRBD1 as a possible D gene (5 bases). This CDR3 region has 16 residues. The germline gives CDR1 LGHNA, CDR2 YNFKEQ. V dropped 4 bases and J dropped 0 bases, with 15 bases sitting between them. CDR3 bases: TGTGCCAGCAGCCCTTCTCCAGGGTTTTTGAACACTGAAGCTTTCTTT. This sequence encodes CASSPSPGFLNTEAFF.

The chain recombines TRBV25-1 with TRBJ2-3, with TRBD2 matching over 13 bases. Germline V CDR1 and CDR2: MGHDK, SYGVNS. Trimming at V came to 4 bases and at J to 8 bases, leaving 12 bases not matched to a gene. The CDR3 runs to 17 residues. The CDR3 is CASSAHGLAGEGGTQYF. CDR3 bases: TGTGCCAGCAGTGCCCACGGACTAGCGGGAGAAGGTGGTACGCAGTATTTT.

The V call is TRBV25-1, the J call TRBJ2-7, with 9 bases matching TRBD1. The CDR3 is 15 residues long. After removal of 4 bases from V and 7 bases from J, the junction contained 11 bases not matched to a gene. The germline V gene has CDR1 MGHDK and CDR2 SYGVNS. CDR3 sequence: CASSAPGTGKREQYF. CDR3 coding DNA: TGTGCCAGCAGTGCCCCAGGGACAGGGAAGCGAGAGCAGTACTTC.

This clone was detected a few times. This chain links TRBV5-6 with TRBJ1-5; D gene unclear. This CDR3 contains 12 residues. V lost 2 bases and J 5 bases, leaving 5 bases between the germline ends. CDR1 is SGHDT, CDR2 YYEEEE, per germline. CDR3 residues: CASSFGDQPQHF. CDR3 sequence (DNA): TGTGCCAGCAGCTTTGGTGATCAGCCCCAGCATTTT. The full variable domain, its missing parts supplied by reference TRBV5-6 and TRBJ1-5, is DAGVTQSPTHLIKTRGQQVTLRCSPKSGHDTVSWYQQALGQGPQFIFQYYEEEERQRGNFPDRFSGHQFPNYSSELNVNALLLGDSALYLCASSFGDQPQHFGDGTRLSIL.

The V and J genes are TRBV7-2 and TRBJ1-2; D might be TRBD1 (6 bases). From germline, CDR1 is SGHTA and CDR2 FQGNSA. The CDR3 covers 16 residues. The germline V and J ends were trimmed by 1 base and 8 bases, with 20 bases remaining between them. The DNA of the CDR3 is TGTGCCAGCAGCTTAGAAGGGACACTATCCTTTCCCGGCTACACCTTC. Its protein product is CASSLEGTLSFPGYTF.

V gene TRBV5-4 combines with J gene TRBJ2-2; possibly TRBD1 for D (5 bases). V was trimmed by 1 base and J by 0 bases, leaving 7 bases between them. Germline V gene data show CDR1 as SGHNT and CDR2 as YYREEE (reference sequence). The CDR3 extends over 15 amino acids. For the CDR3, the DNA is TGTGCCAGCAGCTTGATCAGGGCGAACACCGGGGAGCTGTTTTTT. Translated, it gives CASSLIRANTGELFF.

The V gene is TRBV11-2, the J gene TRBJ1-4; 8 nucleotides match TRBD1. Per germline, CDR1 SGHAT and CDR2 FQNNGV. The CDR3 totals 18 residues. Unmatched junction bases numbered 19, after V lost 5 bases and J lost 8 bases. In nucleotides, the CDR3 is TGTGCCAGCAGCCCCCCCCCGAGGACAGGGCGGCTAGGGGAAAAACTGTTTTTT. This sequence encodes CASSPPPRTGRLGEKLFF.

The chain recombines TRBV7-2 with TRBJ1-5, with a possible D match to TRBD1 (5 bases). Germline V lookup: CDR1 SGHTA, CDR2 FQGNSA. CDR3 length: 14 amino acids. The V and J ends lost 0 bases and 11 bases respectively, with 14 bases between them. CDR3 DNA: TGTGCCAGCAGCTTAGCTACCGGGGCCGGTGCCCAGCATTTT. This codes for CASSLATGAGAQHF. Filled out from reference TRBV7-2 and TRBJ1-5, the complete variable domain reads GAGVSQSPSNKVTEKGKDVELRCDPISGHTALYWYRQSLGQGLEFLIYFQGNSAPDKSGLPSDRFSAERTGGSVSTLTIQRTQQEDSAVYLCASSLATGAGAQHFGDGTRLSIL.

The chain has TRBV5-1 and TRBJ2-7; D unclear. Trimming pared 4 bases from V and 5 bases from J, leaving 7 bases between. Germline V gene data show CDR1 as SGHRS and CDR2 as YFSETQ. The CDR3 spans 11 residues. The CDR3 loop reads CASSLLNEQYF. The CDR3 DNA reads TGCGCCAGCAGCCTACTGAACGAGCAGTACTTC.